This record covers a single T cell receptor beta chain. It was with 60 Vbeta and 13 Jbeta primers that the PCR ran. Original processing methods: Later work found tens of millions of unique TCR beta chains, with approximately 12 million shared. The repertoire was sequenced with immunoSEQ multiplex PCR; TCRdb's copy has only in-frame clones and lacks some. Clone size and V and J calls were adopted from that table, with D and trimming inferred from the DNA. This sample's clone table lists roughly 200,000 clones. The germline V gene encodes CDR1 LNHNV and CDR2 YYDKDF (reference sequence). The CDR3 extends over 17 amino acids. Deletions cut 0 bases from V and 2 bases from J, with 15 bases between. The data are from a study of cytomegalovirus exposure and HLA in healthy donors.

This sequence originates from a young man in good health and CMV-seronegative. The sequencing input was PBMCs. This chain uses TRBV15 with TRBJ2-3; D remains ambiguous. CDR3 region: CATSREIGRLSTDTQYF. The CDR3 DNA follows: TGTGCCACCAGCAGAGAAATCGGCAGACTCTCCACAGATACGCAGTATTTT.